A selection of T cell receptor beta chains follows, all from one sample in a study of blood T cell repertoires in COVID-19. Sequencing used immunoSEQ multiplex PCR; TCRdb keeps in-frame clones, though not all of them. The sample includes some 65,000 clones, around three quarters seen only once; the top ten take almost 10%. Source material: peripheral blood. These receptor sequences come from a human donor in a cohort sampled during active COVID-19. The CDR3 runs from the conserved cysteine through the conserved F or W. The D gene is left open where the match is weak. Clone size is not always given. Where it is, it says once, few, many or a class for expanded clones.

CDR3aa: CSASRGTHNSPLHF; CDR3nt: TGCAGTGCTAGTCGGGGAACCCATAATTCACCCCTCCACTTT; abundance: .; j_gene: TRBJ1-6; d_gene: .; v_gene: TRBV20-1
CDR3aa: CASSRDRGTYGYTF; CDR3nt: TGTGCCAGCAGCCGGGACAGGGGAACCTATGGCTACACCTTC; abundance: .; j_gene: TRBJ1-2; d_gene: TRBD1; v_gene: TRBV7-2
CDR3aa: CASRGGTRAGNTIYF; CDR3nt: TGTGCCAGCAGAGGGGGCACCAGGGCTGGAAACACCATATATTTT; abundance: .; j_gene: TRBJ1-3; d_gene: TRBD1; v_gene: TRBV7-9
CDR3aa: CASSRQGITDTQYF; CDR3nt: TGTGCCAGCAGCCGACAGGGGATCACAGATACGCAGTATTTT; abundance: .; j_gene: TRBJ2-3; d_gene: TRBD1; v_gene: TRBV6-5
CDR3aa: CASSLADRVNQPQHF; CDR3nt: TGCGCCAGCAGCTTGGCCGACAGGGTTAATCAGCCCCAGCATTTT; abundance: few; j_gene: TRBJ1-5; d_gene: TRBD1; v_gene: TRBV5-1
CDR3aa: CASSSLGQGIYYEQYF; CDR3nt: TGTGCCAGCTCATCCCTTGGACAGGGAATATACTACGAGCAGTACTTC; abundance: .; j_gene: TRBJ2-7; d_gene: TRBD1; v_gene: TRBV18
CDR3aa: CASSRGQGAPDGYTF; CDR3nt: TGTGCCAGCAGCCGAGGACAGGGGGCACCGGATGGCTACACCTTC; abundance: .; j_gene: TRBJ1-2; d_gene: TRBD1; v_gene: TRBV5-5
CDR3aa: CASSLRLAGVREQYF; CDR3nt: TGTGCCAGCAGTCTCCGACTAGCGGGAGTTAGGGAGCAGTACTTC; abundance: .; j_gene: TRBJ2-7; d_gene: TRBD2; v_gene: TRBV27
CDR3aa: CSVATGASGTYEQYF; CDR3nt: TGCAGCGTCGCAACGGGAGCTAGCGGAACCTACGAGCAGTACTTC; abundance: .; j_gene: TRBJ2-7; d_gene: TRBD2; v_gene: TRBV29-1
CDR3aa: CASSFGQVSGANVLTF; CDR3nt: TGTGCCAGCAGCTTTGGGCAGGTCTCTGGGGCCAACGTCCTGACTTTC; abundance: few; j_gene: TRBJ2-6; d_gene: .; v_gene: TRBV11-3
CDR3aa: CASSPRPESNTGELFF; CDR3nt: TGTGCCAGCAGTCCTAGACCAGAGTCTAACACCGGGGAGCTGTTTTTT; abundance: .; j_gene: TRBJ2-2; d_gene: .; v_gene: TRBV27
CDR3aa: CASRGQANEKLFF; CDR3nt: TGTGCCAGCCGGGGACAGGCTAATGAAAAACTGTTTTTT; abundance: once; j_gene: TRBJ1-4; d_gene: TRBD1; v_gene: TRBV2
CDR3aa: CASSIDSATSLVHEQFF; CDR3nt: TGTGCCAGTAGTATAGACTCGGCCACTAGCCTTGTCCATGAGCAGTTCTTC; abundance: .; j_gene: TRBJ2-1; d_gene: .; v_gene: TRBV19
CDR3aa: CASSLGGDTSYEQYF; CDR3nt: TGTGCCAGCAGCTTGGGAGGGGACACCTCCTACGAGCAGTACTTC; abundance: .; j_gene: TRBJ2-7; d_gene: .; v_gene: TRBV5-6
CDR3aa: CASSQTGLEAFF; CDR3nt: TGTGCCAGCAGTCAGACAGGCCTTGAAGCTTTCTTT; abundance: .; j_gene: TRBJ1-1; d_gene: .; v_gene: TRBV28
CDR3aa: CASSQLGPLGEQYF; CDR3nt: TGTGCCAGCAGCCAGCTAGGTCCCCTCGGCGAGCAGTACTTC; abundance: .; j_gene: TRBJ2-7; d_gene: .; v_gene: TRBV7-2
CDR3aa: CASSPDWGEKQYF; CDR3nt: TGCGCCAGCAGCCCAGACTGGGGGGAGAAGCAGTACTTC; abundance: .; j_gene: TRBJ2-7; d_gene: .; v_gene: TRBV5-1
CDR3aa: CAWNRLNTEAFF; CDR3nt: TGTGCCTGGAATCGACTCAACACTGAAGCTTTCTTT; abundance: few; j_gene: TRBJ1-1; d_gene: .; v_gene: TRBV30
CDR3aa: CAISDRGSNNSPLHF; CDR3nt: TGTGCCATCAGTGACAGGGGGTCCAATAATTCACCCCTCCACTTT; abundance: once; j_gene: TRBJ1-6; d_gene: TRBD1; v_gene: TRBV10-3
CDR3aa: CSASLSGTGESSPLHF; CDR3nt: TGCAGTGCTAGTTTATCTGGGACAGGGGAAAGTTCACCCCTCCACTTT; abundance: .; j_gene: TRBJ1-6; d_gene: TRBD1; v_gene: TRBV20-1
CDR3aa: CASTPTGRHGYTF; CDR3nt: TGTGCCAGTACCCCGACAGGGAGACATGGCTACACCTTC; abundance: .; j_gene: TRBJ1-2; d_gene: TRBD1; v_gene: TRBV19
CDR3aa: CASSLAASHEQFF; CDR3nt: TGTGCCAGCAGCTTAGCGGCTAGTCATGAGCAGTTCTTC; abundance: once; j_gene: TRBJ2-1; d_gene: .; v_gene: TRBV7-9
CDR3aa: CASSRGQGEPLYGYTF; CDR3nt: TGTGCCAGCAGCCGCGGACAGGGCGAGCCACTCTATGGCTACACCTTC; abundance: .; j_gene: TRBJ1-2; d_gene: TRBD1; v_gene: TRBV3-1/TRBV3-2
CDR3aa: CASTLDTHQPQHF; CDR3nt: TGTGCCAGTACCTTGGACACCCACCAGCCCCAGCATTTT; abundance: .; j_gene: TRBJ1-5; d_gene: .; v_gene: TRBV19
CDR3aa: CASSLAGGPYEQYF; CDR3nt: TGTGCCAGCAGCTTAGCGGGAGGGCCCTACGAGCAGTACTTC; abundance: .; j_gene: TRBJ2-7; d_gene: TRBD2; v_gene: TRBV7-2
CDR3aa: CASSEMTGRGETQYF; CDR3nt: TGTGCCAGCAGTGAAATGACAGGACGGGGTGAGACCCAGTACTTC; abundance: .; j_gene: TRBJ2-5; d_gene: .; v_gene: TRBV6-1
CDR3aa: CASSTKKTSRSETQYF; CDR3nt: TGTGCCAGCAGCACGAAAAAGACTAGCAGGAGCGAGACCCAGTACTTC; abundance: .; j_gene: TRBJ2-5; d_gene: TRBD2; v_gene: TRBV3-1/TRBV3-2
CDR3aa: CASSLDGGGGPRTEAFF; CDR3nt: TGTGCCAGCAGCTTAGATGGCGGGGGGGGGCCCCGCACTGAAGCTTTCTTT; abundance: .; j_gene: TRBJ1-1; d_gene: .; v_gene: TRBV11-2
CDR3aa: CASSPTGGPANYNEQFF; CDR3nt: TGCGCCAGCAGCCCAACGGGGGGACCCGCGAATTACAATGAGCAGTTCTTC; abundance: .; j_gene: TRBJ2-1; d_gene: TRBD2; v_gene: TRBV5-1
CDR3aa: CASSFKRGSYEQYF; CDR3nt: TGTGCCAGCAGTTTTAAGCGGGGGTCCTACGAGCAGTACTTC; abundance: few; j_gene: TRBJ2-7; d_gene: TRBD2; v_gene: TRBV27
CDR3aa: CASSRQGTGVFF; CDR3nt: TGTGCCAGCAGCCGACAGGGGACGGGGGTGTTCTTC; abundance: few; j_gene: TRBJ1-2; d_gene: TRBD1; v_gene: TRBV28
CDR3aa: CASSIVLAGGFAHEQYF; CDR3nt: TGTGCCAGTAGTATCGTCCTAGCGGGAGGATTTGCCCACGAGCAGTACTTC; abundance: .; j_gene: TRBJ2-7; d_gene: TRBD2; v_gene: TRBV19
CDR3aa: CASSPLLGHEQFF; CDR3nt: TGTGCCAGCAGTCCCCTTTTGGGCCATGAGCAGTTCTTC; abundance: .; j_gene: TRBJ2-1; d_gene: .; v_gene: TRBV12-3/TRBV12-4
CDR3aa: CASSSSSSYNSPLHF; CDR3nt: TGCGCCAGCAGCAGTTCGAGCTCCTATAATTCACCCCTCCACTTT; abundance: .; j_gene: TRBJ1-6; d_gene: .; v_gene: TRBV5-1
CDR3aa: CASSPGQGIYGYTF; CDR3nt: TGTGCCAGCAGTCCGGGACAGGGGATCTATGGCTACACCTTC; abundance: .; j_gene: TRBJ1-2; d_gene: TRBD1; v_gene: TRBV28
CDR3aa: CASRAPASDYEQYF; CDR3nt: TGCGCCAGCAGGGCCCCTGCCAGTGACTACGAGCAGTACTTC; abundance: .; j_gene: TRBJ2-7; d_gene: .; v_gene: TRBV5-1
CDR3aa: CATSESGREQFF; CDR3nt: TGTGCCACCAGTGAATCCGGGAGGGAGCAGTTCTTC; abundance: once; j_gene: TRBJ2-1; d_gene: TRBD2; v_gene: TRBV24-1
CDR3aa: CASSPGQRSYEQYF; CDR3nt: TGTGCCAGCAGTCCAGGACAGCGATCCTACGAGCAGTACTTC; abundance: .; j_gene: TRBJ2-7; d_gene: .; v_gene: TRBV27
CDR3aa: CSASVDGRAGYNEQFF; CDR3nt: TGCAGTGCTAGTGTCGACGGGAGGGCCGGTTACAATGAGCAGTTCTTC; abundance: .; j_gene: TRBJ2-1; d_gene: TRBD2; v_gene: TRBV20-1
CDR3aa: CASSQVGGRGYGYTF; CDR3nt: TGCGCCAGCAGCCAAGTGGGGGGTAGGGGCTATGGCTACACCTTC; abundance: .; j_gene: TRBJ1-2; d_gene: .; v_gene: TRBV4-3
CDR3aa: CASSQVAGRGGYTF; CDR3nt: TGCGCCAGCAGCCAAGTAGCGGGGAGAGGTGGCTACACCTTC; abundance: .; j_gene: TRBJ1-2; d_gene: .; v_gene: TRBV4-3
CDR3aa: CASSLAGSSDTYEQYF; CDR3nt: TGCGCCAGCAGCTTGGCAGGGTCTAGCGACACCTACGAGCAGTACTTC; abundance: .; j_gene: TRBJ2-7; d_gene: .; v_gene: TRBV5-1
CDR3aa: CSAAGYNEQFF; CDR3nt: TGCAGTGCTGCAGGATACAATGAGCAGTTCTTC; abundance: .; j_gene: TRBJ2-1; d_gene: .; v_gene: TRBV20-1